This is a list of T cell receptor beta chains from one sample in a study of blood T cell repertoires in COVID-19. The protocol was immunoSEQ multiplex PCR, while the TCRdb copy is restricted to in-frame clones and leaves out a portion. Among about 410,000 clones listed, approximately 90% were seen once. The source material was peripheral blood. These receptors all come from a woman aged 25-40 years with active or convalescent COVID-19. CDR3s leave out the opening cysteine and the closing phenylalanine or tryptophan. Each record gives: V gene, J gene, D gene, clone size, CDR3 protein. The D gene is left open where the match is weak. Clone size is not always given. Where it is, it says once, few, many or a class for expanded clones.

v_call: TRBV6-5; j_call: TRBJ2-2; d_call: TRBD1; clone_size: .; cdr3_aa: ASSYGDRDLTGELF
v_call: TRBV11-2; j_call: TRBJ1-1; d_call: TRBD1; clone_size: .; cdr3_aa: ASSSGQGARTEAF
v_call: TRBV18; j_call: TRBJ2-7; d_call: TRBD2; clone_size: .; cdr3_aa: ASSLGLAGDEQY
v_call: TRBV4-1; j_call: TRBJ1-4; d_call: .; clone_size: .; cdr3_aa: ASSQAQATNEKLF
v_call: TRBV6-1; j_call: TRBJ1-5; d_call: .; clone_size: .; cdr3_aa: ASSEQMGMGGGNQPQH
v_call: TRBV9; j_call: TRBJ1-3; d_call: TRBD1; clone_size: .; cdr3_aa: ASSAGGFSGNTIY
v_call: TRBV18; j_call: TRBJ2-7; d_call: TRBD2; clone_size: .; cdr3_aa: ASSTEGLADPHEQY
v_call: TRBV5-1; j_call: TRBJ1-2; d_call: .; clone_size: .; cdr3_aa: ASSPTGRGGYT
v_call: TRBV10-2; j_call: TRBJ2-7; d_call: .; clone_size: .; cdr3_aa: ASSEKAEAYEQY
v_call: TRBV6-6; j_call: TRBJ1-1; d_call: TRBD1; clone_size: .; cdr3_aa: ASALASGGLAF
v_call: TRBV6-6; j_call: TRBJ1-5; d_call: .; clone_size: .; cdr3_aa: ASSYGRGQPQH
v_call: TRBV7-2; j_call: TRBJ2-1; d_call: .; clone_size: .; cdr3_aa: ASSPQVVGSNNEQF
v_call: TRBV27; j_call: TRBJ2-1; d_call: TRBD1; clone_size: once; cdr3_aa: ASSLPGQGYGEQF
v_call: TRBV6-4; j_call: TRBJ2-7; d_call: TRBD2; clone_size: .; cdr3_aa: ASSAAGGSYEQY
v_call: TRBV5-1; j_call: TRBJ2-3; d_call: .; clone_size: .; cdr3_aa: ASSLISGTDTQY
v_call: TRBV5-4; j_call: TRBJ2-1; d_call: .; clone_size: .; cdr3_aa: ASSLSPGDNEQF
v_call: TRBV5-6; j_call: TRBJ1-6; d_call: TRBD1; clone_size: .; cdr3_aa: ASSHGAGQGANNSPLH
v_call: TRBV6-5; j_call: TRBJ1-2; d_call: TRBD1; clone_size: .; cdr3_aa: ASRTGRYGYT
v_call: TRBV20-1; j_call: TRBJ1-1; d_call: .; clone_size: .; cdr3_aa: SLPKMSEAF
v_call: TRBV11-2; j_call: TRBJ2-1; d_call: TRBD2; clone_size: .; cdr3_aa: ASSLGAGGSGEQF
v_call: TRBV29-1; j_call: TRBJ1-5; d_call: TRBD1; clone_size: .; cdr3_aa: SVTVGQASNQPQH
v_call: TRBV5-1; j_call: TRBJ1-4; d_call: TRBD1; clone_size: .; cdr3_aa: ASSFTGQGYEKLF
v_call: TRBV29-1; j_call: TRBJ2-3; d_call: .; clone_size: .; cdr3_aa: SSRQVGSTDTQY
v_call: TRBV12-3/TRBV12-4; j_call: TRBJ2-7; d_call: .; clone_size: .; cdr3_aa: ASSPPGVQQY
v_call: TRBV19; j_call: TRBJ1-1; d_call: TRBD1; clone_size: .; cdr3_aa: ASSSTTGPF
v_call: TRBV12-3/TRBV12-4; j_call: TRBJ1-2; d_call: .; clone_size: once; cdr3_aa: ASSLGQGNGYT
v_call: TRBV18; j_call: TRBJ1-4; d_call: .; clone_size: .; cdr3_aa: ASSPQGWGEKLF
v_call: TRBV6-5; j_call: TRBJ2-5; d_call: .; clone_size: .; cdr3_aa: ASSFTVEGGETQY
v_call: TRBV7-2; j_call: TRBJ1-1; d_call: .; clone_size: .; cdr3_aa: ASSPLFTANTEAF
v_call: TRBV7-2; j_call: TRBJ1-6; d_call: TRBD1; clone_size: few; cdr3_aa: ASSPDGTGVVLH
v_call: TRBV19; j_call: TRBJ2-5; d_call: .; clone_size: .; cdr3_aa: ASSVGHETQY
v_call: TRBV6-5; j_call: TRBJ1-1; d_call: TRBD1; clone_size: .; cdr3_aa: ASSETGGRTEAF
v_call: TRBV5-1; j_call: TRBJ1-1; d_call: .; clone_size: .; cdr3_aa: ASSWQGSAEAF
v_call: TRBV3-1/TRBV3-2; j_call: TRBJ1-3; d_call: .; clone_size: .; cdr3_aa: ASSRDTGTSGNTIY
v_call: TRBV6-6; j_call: TRBJ2-1; d_call: TRBD2; clone_size: once; cdr3_aa: ASSTLGGGAYNEQF
v_call: TRBV5-1; j_call: TRBJ2-5; d_call: TRBD2; clone_size: .; cdr3_aa: ASSLTSGSETQY
v_call: TRBV27; j_call: TRBJ2-1; d_call: TRBD2; clone_size: .; cdr3_aa: ASSSLAGDALYEQF
v_call: TRBV4-1; j_call: TRBJ2-3; d_call: .; clone_size: .; cdr3_aa: ASSQVVATDTQY
v_call: TRBV6-5; j_call: TRBJ1-2; d_call: .; clone_size: .; cdr3_aa: ARRQTLTYGYT
v_call: TRBV28; j_call: TRBJ2-7; d_call: TRBD2; clone_size: .; cdr3_aa: ASSARLAGSYEQY
v_call: TRBV9; j_call: TRBJ2-3; d_call: .; clone_size: .; cdr3_aa: ASGSPSTDTQY
v_call: TRBV5-1; j_call: TRBJ2-7; d_call: TRBD1; clone_size: .; cdr3_aa: ASRPTGRYEQY